Each of the 9 T cell receptor beta chains below was sequenced from the same sample in a study of T cell repertoires in cytomegalovirus infection. These receptors have no known antigen. MiXCR was run by TCRdb on the reads, yielding one entry per CDR3 protein. The sample holds about 110,000 distinct CDR3 sequences, approximately 45% seen once. The starting material was CD8+ T cells from cultured PBMCs, obtained from culture after CMV antigen stimulation. The receptor source for this set is a human donor in good health (CMV status not recorded). Some clones in this sample may be carry-over from other donors' samples.

In its sample, this clonotype was seen once. The CDR3 loop reads CASSAQEAAFF. In DNA form, the CDR3 reads TGTGCCAGCAGCGCACAGGAGGCAGCTTTCTTT. The V and J genes are TRBV7-9 and TRBJ1-1; tentatively, D is TRBD1 (5 bases). V was shortened by 5 bases and J by 10 bases, with 11 bases between the two germline ends. From germline, CDR1 is SEHNR and CDR2 FQNEAQ (reference sequence). The CDR3 length is 11 residues.

This clonotype was counted between two and nine times. The chain recombines TRBV12-3 or TRBV12-4 with TRBJ2-5; 10 positions agree with TRBD1. J lost 1 base, V lost 5 bases, and 7 bases had no gene match. This CDR3 region has 16 residues. As DNA, the CDR3 is TGTGCCAGCAGTCTAAGACAGGGGGCGCTCCAAGAGACCCAGTACTTC. This sequence encodes CASSLRQGALQETQYF.

The gene calls are TRBV11-1 and TRBJ1-2; D not resolved. The V end lost 4 bases, the J end lost 6 bases, and 12 bases lay between the germline ends. Germline loops: CDR1 SGHAT, CDR2 FQDESV (reference sequence). The CDR3 length is 13 residues. The CDR3 loop reads CASSSDDSHGYTF. The CDR3 nucleotides read TGTGCCAGCAGCTCGGACGATTCCCATGGCTACACCTTC. Combining the CDR3 with reference TRBV11-1 and TRBJ1-2 gives the whole variable domain EAEVAQSPRYKITEKSQAVAFWCDPISGHATLYWYRQILGQGPELLVQFQDESVVDDSQLPKDRFSAERLKGVDSTLKIQPAELGDSAMYLCASSSDDSHGYTFGSGTRLTVV.

This clonotype has a handful of counts. The V gene is TRBV7-8, the J gene TRBJ2-3, with no clear D. Germline V gives CDR1 SGHVS, CDR2 FQNEAQ. The CDR3 sequence is 13 residues long. Between the trimmed V and J ends, which lost 2 bases and 3 bases, there was a span of 6 bases. CDR3 sequence reads: CASSLWGTDTQYF. As DNA, the CDR3 is TGTGCCAGCAGCTTATGGGGAACAGATACGCAGTATTTT.

J is TRBJ1-2 and V is TRBV6-5; tentative D call: TRBD1 (5 bases). V was pared by 6 bases and J by 5 bases, with 19 bases between. The CDR3 consists of 15 residues. The V gene's germline CDR1 is MNHEY and CDR2 SVGAGI. The CDR3 coding sequence is TGTGCCAGCAGCCTTTACGAAGGGGCGCGGTATGGCTACACCTTC. Protein: CASSLYEGARYGYTF.

The chain uses TRBV18 and TRBJ1-3; D is undetermined. CDR3 length: 17 amino acids. The ends were cut back, 3 bases at V and 0 bases at J, with 15 bases in the middle. Germline V lookup: CDR1 KGHSH, CDR2 LQKENI. The CDR3 loop is CASSPLATGSSGNTIYF. The DNA of the CDR3 is TGTGCCAGCTCACCTCTTGCTACGGGGTCCTCTGGAAACACCATATATTTT.

This clonotype was counted only a few times. The chain recombines TRBV7-8 with TRBJ2-2; D perhaps matches TRBD1 (6 bases). The CDR3 length is 18 residues. Germline V gene lookup returns CDR1 SGHVS and CDR2 FQNEAQ. The ends were cut back, 1 base at V and 6 bases at J, with 21 bases in the middle. DNA of the CDR3: TGTGCCAGCAGCTTAGGGGAAAGGACAGTTTTTCTTTCCGGGGAGCTGTTTTTT. It codes for CASSLGERTVFLSGELFF.

This clonotype was observed a handful of times. The gene calls are TRBV12-3 or TRBV12-4 and TRBJ2-5; D gene uncertain. The CDR3 totals 15 residues. V lost 5 bases and J lost 1, with 14 bases in between. The CDR3 DNA follows: TGTGCCAGCAGTCCGGATGGCGTCCCCCAAGAGACCCAGTACTTC. Translated: CASSPDGVPQETQYF.

The chain carries TRBV12-3 or TRBV12-4 and TRBJ1-4; 7 bases agree with TRBD1. The CDR3 consists of 15 residues. V shed 5 bases, J shed 10 bases, and the junction held 13 bases outside the gene matches. CDR3 residues: CASSNTGDYNGKLFF. The CDR3 DNA reads TGTGCCAGCAGTAACACAGGGGATTATAACGGAAAACTGTTTTTT.